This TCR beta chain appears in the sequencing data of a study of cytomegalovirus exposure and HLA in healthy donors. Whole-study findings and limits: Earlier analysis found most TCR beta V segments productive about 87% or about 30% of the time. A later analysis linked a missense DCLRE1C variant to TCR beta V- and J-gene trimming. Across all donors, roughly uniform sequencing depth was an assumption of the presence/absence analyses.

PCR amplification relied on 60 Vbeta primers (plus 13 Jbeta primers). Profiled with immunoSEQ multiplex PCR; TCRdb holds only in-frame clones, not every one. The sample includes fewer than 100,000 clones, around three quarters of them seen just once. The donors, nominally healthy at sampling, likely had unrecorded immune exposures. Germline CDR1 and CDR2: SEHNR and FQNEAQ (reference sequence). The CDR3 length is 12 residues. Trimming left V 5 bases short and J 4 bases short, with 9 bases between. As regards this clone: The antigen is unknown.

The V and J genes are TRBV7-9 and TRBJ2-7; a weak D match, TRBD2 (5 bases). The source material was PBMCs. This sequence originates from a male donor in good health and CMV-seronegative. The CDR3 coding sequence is TGTGCCAGCAGCCAGACTACTTACGAGCAGTACTTC. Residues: CASSQTTYEQYF.